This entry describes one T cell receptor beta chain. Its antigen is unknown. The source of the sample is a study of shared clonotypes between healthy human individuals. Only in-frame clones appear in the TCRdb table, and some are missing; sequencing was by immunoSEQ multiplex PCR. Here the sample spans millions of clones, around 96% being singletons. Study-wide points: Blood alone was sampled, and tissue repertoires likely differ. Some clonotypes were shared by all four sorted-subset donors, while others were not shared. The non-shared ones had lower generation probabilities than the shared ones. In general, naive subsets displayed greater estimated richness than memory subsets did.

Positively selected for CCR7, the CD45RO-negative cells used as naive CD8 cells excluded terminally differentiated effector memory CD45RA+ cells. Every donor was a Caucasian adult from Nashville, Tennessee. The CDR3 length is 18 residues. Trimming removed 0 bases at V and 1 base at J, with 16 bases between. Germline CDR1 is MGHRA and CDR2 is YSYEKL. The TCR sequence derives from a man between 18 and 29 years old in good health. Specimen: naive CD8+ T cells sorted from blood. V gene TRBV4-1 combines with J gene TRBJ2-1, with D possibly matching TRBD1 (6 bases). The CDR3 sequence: CASSQDRGGTLSYNEQFF. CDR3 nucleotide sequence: TGCGCCAGCAGCCAAGATCGAGGGGGAACTCTATCCTACAATGAGCAGTTCTTC.